Listed below are T cell receptor beta chains from one sample, sequenced in a study of cytomegalovirus exposure and HLA in healthy donors. The method was immunoSEQ multiplex PCR; TCRdb's version includes in-frame clones alone and lacks a portion of them. This table has about 160,000 clones, less than 90% appearing once. Source material: PBMCs. These receptors all stem from a woman between 18 and 29 years old in good health and CMV-seronegative. The CDR3 runs from the conserved cysteine through the conserved F or W.

v_call	j_call	cdr3_aa
TRBV18	TRBJ1-4	CASSAGTTNEKLFF
TRBV4-1	TRBJ1-3	CASSQDLDRPLSTIYF
TRBV27	TRBJ1-5	CASSLSRGNQPQHF
TRBV19	TRBJ1-2	CASLPGRGSDYGYTF
TRBV11-3	TRBJ2-7	CASSFQGGNEQYF
TRBV29-1	TRBJ1-2	CSVDQGFYGYTF
TRBV11-2	TRBJ2-1	CASSLGSGSYNEQFF
TRBV10-3	TRBJ1-2	CAITTDREGHYGYTF
TRBV5-1	TRBJ2-7	CASSRGVTYEQYF
TRBV6-5	TRBJ1-2	CASRTDYGYTF
TRBV9	TRBJ1-1	CASSDRDRNTEAFF
TRBV6-6	TRBJ1-5	CASSHQYQPQHF
TRBV7-6	TRBJ2-2	CASSLGSGQGYNTGELFF
TRBV18	TRBJ1-3	CASSPDRSGNTIYF
TRBV7-3	TRBJ1-1	CASSPPTALMNTEAFF
TRBV19	TRBJ2-2	CASSIKGVSTGELFF
TRBV2	TRBJ2-1	CASRRTGGSNEQFF
TRBV4-1	TRBJ1-6	CASSQDRLDRNSPLHF
TRBV10-3	TRBJ2-7	CAISAGTGEDEQYF
TRBV6-5	TRBJ2-2	CASKSGGADTGELFF
TRBV5-4	TRBJ2-1	CASSPSGATYNEQFF
TRBV30	TRBJ2-1	CAWRGLAGQFF
TRBV7-3	TRBJ2-1	CASSLTRAEQFF
TRBV29-1	TRBJ1-4	CSAQGGTTNEKLFF
TRBV6-4	TRBJ2-5	CASSEVPGQGIKTQYF
TRBV2	TRBJ2-7	CASHFDRDYEQYF
TRBV7-2	TRBJ2-5	CASSPRAGVQETQYF
TRBV6-5	TRBJ1-2	CASSYRTGDLYGYTF
TRBV19	TRBJ2-7	CASSMYGGDAYEQYF
TRBV7-2	TRBJ2-7	CASSLVTYEQYF
TRBV4-3	TRBJ2-7	CASSHELAAAYEQYF
TRBV19	TRBJ1-2	CASTILDRGIYGYTF
TRBV5-1	TRBJ1-3	CASSSTGFGNTIYF
TRBV5-1	TRBJ1-2	CASKGTTNYGYTF
TRBV7-2	TRBJ1-2	CASSLAATGGGYTF
TRBV7-2	TRBJ1-2	CASSSGTGRKAGMGYTF
TRBV29-1	TRBJ2-5	CSPSGTGGETQYF
TRBV4-2	TRBJ2-1	CASSGAGGPSMHEQFF
TRBV4-1	TRBJ2-5	CASSQRQGIQETQYF
TRBV19	TRBJ1-1	CASSFRGMDTEAFF
TRBV9	TRBJ1-1	CASSVGSFQNTEAFF
TRBV4-3	TRBJ1-5	CASSQEVTGLPQHF
TRBV7-9	TRBJ2-2	CASSSTRIGELFF
TRBV12-5	TRBJ2-1	CASGLGREISYNEQFF
TRBV10-2	TRBJ1-1	CASTAQQNTEAFF
TRBV5-4	TRBJ1-1	CASSAEGGRGTEAFF